This T cell receptor (beta chain) is drawn from a study of cytomegalovirus exposure and HLA in healthy donors. Study-level findings and limits: About 87% or about 30% of the time was how often most TCR beta V segments were productive, according to an earlier analysis. Cytomegalovirus-associated TCR beta chains were listed, numbering 150 to 200.

Germline V CDR1 and CDR2: MNHNS, SASEGT. Trimming cost V 7 bases and J 2 bases; bases outside gene matches: 5. This CDR3 spans 13 amino acids. Researchers ran the PCR with 60 Vbeta and 13 Jbeta primers. Data came from immunoSEQ multiplex PCR; TCRdb stores just in-frame clones and leaves some out. The table includes approximately 160,000 clones, around 80% detected once. To note about this clone: What it binds is unknown.

The V call is TRBV6-1, the J call TRBJ2-7; 7 positions match TRBD2. Specimen: PBMCs. The receptor was isolated from a middle-aged man in good health and CMV-seronegative. The CDR3 DNA reads as TGTGCCAGCAAGGCGGGGGTCACCTACGAGCAGTACGTC. Translating gives CASKAGVTYEQYV.